This passage covers 14 T cell receptor beta chains from one sample sequenced in a study of blood T cell repertoires in COVID-19. Here immunoSEQ multiplex PCR was the method, and the copy in TCRdb shows in-frame clones only, minus some. There are nearly 80,000 clones in the sample; approximately 80% occur only once, and 4.5% to 7% lies in the top ten. The sample taken for sequencing was peripheral blood. The receptors shown here come from a man aged 60-69 years with active or convalescent COVID-19.

The V gene is TRBV15, the J gene TRBJ2-3, with 12 bases identical to TRBD2. The germline V gene has CDR1 LNHNV and CDR2 YYDKDF (reference sequence). Losses at the gene ends were 1 base for V and 3 bases for J; bases not matched to a gene: 8. The CDR3 spans 18 residues. The CDR3 protein is CATSRVVLAGGGTDTQYF. CDR3 coding DNA: TGTGCCACCAGCAGAGTAGTACTAGCGGGGGGAGGGACAGATACGCAGTATTTT.

This chain links TRBV19 with TRBJ2-2; D unresolved. Germline values: CDR1 LNHDA, CDR2 SQIVND (reference sequence). The V and J ends lost 7 bases and 0 bases respectively, with 12 bases between them. The CDR3 extends over 15 amino acids. This chain's CDR3 is CASTPLPSNTGELFF. In nucleotides, the CDR3 is TGTGCCAGTACCCCCCTCCCCTCGAACACCGGGGAGCTGTTTTTT.

In its sample, this clone was seen a few times. V and J are TRBV11-2 and TRBJ2-7; 7 nucleotides line up with TRBD1. The CDR3 has 16 residues. Germline trimming cut 4 bases from V and 0 bases from J; bases unmatched to any gene: 9. Germline lookup yields CDR1 SGHAT and CDR2 FQNNGV. In nucleotides, the CDR3 is TGTGCCAGCAGCTCCCTGGGGCAGGGGGACTCCTACGAGCAGTACTTC. It yields the protein CASSSLGQGDSYEQYF.

The chain couples TRBV7-9 to TRBJ1-1; no reliable D call. Between the trimmed V and J ends, which lost 5 bases and 6 bases, there was a span of 13 bases. Germline CDR1 reads SEHNR; CDR2 reads FQNEAQ (reference sequence). The CDR3 is made up of 13 amino acids. The CDR3 DNA reads as TGTGCCAGCAGCCCTCGGGGAAGCCCTGAAGCTTTCTTT. It codes for CASSPRGSPEAFF.

The sample holds one count of this clone. This chain uses TRBV6-5 with TRBJ1-5; 8 nucleotides match TRBD1. Germline V gene sequence: CDR1 MNHEY, CDR2 SVGAGI. V was clipped by 2 bases and J by 2 bases; unmatched bases: 2. This CDR3 has 15 residues. CDR3 coding DNA: TGTGCCAGCAGTTACGAGGACAGGGGCAATCAGCCCCAGCATTTT. This gives the protein CASSYEDRGNQPQHF.

This rearrangement joins TRBV4-2 to TRBJ2-5, with 8 nucleotides matching TRBD2. The trim removed 3 bases at V and 4 bases at J, leaving 7 bases unmatched. This CDR3 has 15 amino acids. Germline loops: CDR1 LGHNA, CDR2 YNFKEQ. This chain's CDR3 is CASSHRMAGGETQYF. DNA of the CDR3: TGTGCCAGCAGCCACCGTATGGCGGGGGGAGAGACCCAGTACTTC.

The CDR3 here is CASSLASGAGELFF. CDR3 coding DNA: TGTGCCAGCAGCTTAGCTAGCGGGGCCGGGGAGCTGTTTTTT. This chain connects TRBV7-3 to TRBJ2-2, with 9 bases lining up with TRBD2. The ends lost 2 bases at V and 6 bases at J; junction bases unmatched: 1. The CDR3 length is 14 residues. Germline CDR1 reads SGHTA; CDR2 reads FQGTGA.

The chain uses TRBV12-3 or TRBV12-4 and TRBJ1-2; D is possibly TRBD1 (5 bases). There are 13 residues in the CDR3. V gave up 3 bases and J gave up 6 bases, with 11 bases separating them. The CDR3 protein is CASSFSGWDGYTF. Here the CDR3 DNA reads TGTGCCAGCAGTTTTTCAGGGTGGGATGGCTACACCTTC.

CDR3 sequence reads: CASSYSSGHSTDTQYF. The DNA of the CDR3 is TGTGCCAGCAGTTACTCCTCGGGACACAGCACAGATACGCAGTATTTT. The chain employs TRBV6-6 and TRBJ2-3, with TRBD1 as a possible D gene (6 bases). The CDR3 loop spans 16 amino acids. V lost 0 bases and J 0 bases, leaving 10 bases between the germline ends. Germline values: CDR1 MNHNY, CDR2 SVGAGI (reference sequence).

This rearrangement joins TRBV6-5 to TRBJ1-6, with 7 positions matching TRBD1. The CDR3 extends over 14 amino acids. V gave up 6 bases and J gave up 5 bases; unmatched junction bases: 4. The germline CDR1 and CDR2 sequences are MNHEY and SVGAGI. This chain's CDR3 is CASRRDRNNSPLHF. The CDR3, as DNA: TGTGCCAGCAGACGGGACAGAAATAATTCACCCCTCCACTTT.

This clone was recorded a few times. V and J are TRBV19 and TRBJ1-5; D remains ambiguous. CDR1 is LNHDA, CDR2 SQIVND, per germline (reference sequence). The CDR3 consists of 17 residues. Trimming pared 4 bases from V and 2 bases from J, leaving 18 bases between. DNA for the CDR3: TGTGCCAGTAGTAGCCGGGTGAGTGGAGTTGGCAATCAGCCCCAGCATTTT. Translating it yields CASSSRVSGVGNQPQHF.

The CDR3 sequence: CASSSPLKGGYEQYF. The CDR3 DNA sequence: TGTGCCAGCAGTTCCCCCCTGAAAGGCGGGTACGAGCAGTACTTC. This chain uses TRBV28 with TRBJ2-7; TRBD2 might be the D (5 bases). Germline lookup yields CDR1 MDHEN and CDR2 SYDVKM. V was clipped by 4 bases and J by 4 bases, with 17 bases between them. CDR3 length: 15 amino acids.

This chain links TRBV30 with TRBJ2-3; perhaps TRBD1 as D (6 bases). The V and J ends lost 3 bases and 4 bases respectively, with 8 bases between them. The V gene's germline CDR1 is GTSNPN and CDR2 SVGIG (reference sequence). The CDR3 extends over 12 amino acids. The CDR3: CAWRDSPDTQYF. The CDR3 nucleotides are TGTGCCTGGAGGGACAGTCCAGATACGCAGTATTTT. Using reference TRBV30 and TRBJ2-3 for the parts outside the CDR3, the full variable domain is SQTIHQWPATLVQPVGSPLSLECTVEGTSNPNLYWYRQAAGRGLQLLFYSVGIGQISSEVPQNLSASRPQDRQFILSSKKLLLSDSGFYLCAWRDSPDTQYFGPGTRLTVL.

The gene calls are TRBV19 and TRBJ1-3, with D possibly being TRBD1 (5 bases). CDR1 LNHDA and CDR2 SQIVND come from the germline V gene (reference sequence). V was pared by 8 bases and J by 0 bases, with 8 bases between. CDR3 size: 13 residues. CDR3 coding DNA: TGTGCCAGTCGGGGGGTCTCTGGAAACACCATATATTTT. Its protein is CASRGVSGNTIYF.